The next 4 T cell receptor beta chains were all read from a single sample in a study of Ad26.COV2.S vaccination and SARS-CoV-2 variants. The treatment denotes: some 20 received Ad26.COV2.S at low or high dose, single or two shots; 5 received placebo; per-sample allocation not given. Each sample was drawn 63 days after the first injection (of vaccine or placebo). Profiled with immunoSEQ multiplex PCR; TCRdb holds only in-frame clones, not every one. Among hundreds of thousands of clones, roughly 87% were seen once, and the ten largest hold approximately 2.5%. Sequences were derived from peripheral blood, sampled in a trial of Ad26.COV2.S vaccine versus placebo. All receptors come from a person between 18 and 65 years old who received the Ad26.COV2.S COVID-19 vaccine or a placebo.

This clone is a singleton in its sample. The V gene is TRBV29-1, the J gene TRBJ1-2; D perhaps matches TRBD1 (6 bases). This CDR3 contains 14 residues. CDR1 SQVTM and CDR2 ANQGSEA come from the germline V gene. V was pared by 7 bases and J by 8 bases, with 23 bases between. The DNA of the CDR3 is TGCAGCGCCCGGGCGGGGGGCGCTAGTGGGGGCTACACCTTC. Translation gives CSARAGGASGGYTF.

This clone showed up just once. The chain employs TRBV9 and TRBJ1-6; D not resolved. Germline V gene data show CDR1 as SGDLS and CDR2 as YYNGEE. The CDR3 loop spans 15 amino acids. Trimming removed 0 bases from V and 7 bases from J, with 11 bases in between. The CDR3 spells CASSVEGKGNSPLHF. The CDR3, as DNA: TGTGCCAGCAGCGTAGAGGGTAAAGGGAATTCACCCCTCCACTTT. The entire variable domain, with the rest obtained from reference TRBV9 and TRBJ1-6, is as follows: DSGVTQTPKHLITATGQRVTLRCSPRSGDLSVYWYQQSLDQGLQFLIQYYNGEERAKGNILERFSAQQFPDLHSELNLSSLELGDSALYFCASSVEGKGNSPLHFGNGTRLTVT.

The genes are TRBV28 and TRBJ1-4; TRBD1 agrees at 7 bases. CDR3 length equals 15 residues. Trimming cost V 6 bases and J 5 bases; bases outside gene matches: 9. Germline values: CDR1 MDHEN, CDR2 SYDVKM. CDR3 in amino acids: CASRVPGQENEKLFF. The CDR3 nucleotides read TGTGCCAGCAGGGTACCTGGACAGGAGAATGAAAAACTGTTTTTT.

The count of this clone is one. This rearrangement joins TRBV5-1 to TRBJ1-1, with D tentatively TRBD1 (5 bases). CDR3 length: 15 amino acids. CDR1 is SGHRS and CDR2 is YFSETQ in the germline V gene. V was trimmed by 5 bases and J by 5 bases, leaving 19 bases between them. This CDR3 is CASREALIGGTEAFF. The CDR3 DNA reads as TGCGCCAGCAGGGAGGCCCTCATTGGGGGGACTGAAGCTTTCTTT. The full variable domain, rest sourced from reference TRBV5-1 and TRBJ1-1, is KAGVTQTPRYLIKTRGQQVTLSCSPISGHRSVSWYQQTPGQGLQFLFEYFSETQRNKGNFPGRFSGRQFSNSRSEMNVSTLELGDSALYLCASREALIGGTEAFFGQGTRLTVV.